The source of this T cell receptor beta chain is a study of cytomegalovirus exposure and HLA in healthy donors. 13 Jbeta primers and 60 Vbeta primers were used for the PCR. In the authors' workflow: Some 11 million of the 80 million or so unique TCR beta chains counted in a later analysis were shared. Only in-frame clones appear in the TCRdb table, and some are missing; sequencing was by immunoSEQ multiplex PCR. Clone size and V and J calls were adopted from that table, with D and trimming inferred from the DNA. The sample holds some 170,000 clones, roughly three quarters seen once. V gave up 3 bases and J gave up 2 bases; unmatched junction bases: 4. Germline V gene lookup returns CDR1 SGDLS and CDR2 YYNGEE. CDR3 length: 14 amino acids. Study-wide results and limits: Links to common viral pathogens appeared, in a later analysis, for several of the most significant clusters.

On this clone: What it binds is not known.

Sequenced input: PBMCs. The rearrangement links TRBV9 to TRBJ1-2; 7 positions agree with TRBD1. The receptor was derived from a man aged 18 to 29 in good health and CMV-seropositive. The CDR3 here is CASSAGGPNYGYTF. The CDR3 nucleotides are TGTGCCAGCAGCGCAGGGGGACCGAACTATGGCTACACCTTC.